The clone carrying this T cell receptor beta chain was seen repeatedly, ten times or more. MiXCR, applied by TCRdb to the 5' RACE reads, yields one record per CDR3 protein. The sample records fewer than 35,000 distinct CDR3 sequences, around 6% being singletons. The sample is drawn from a study of early T cells in non-severe SARS-CoV-2 infection. Looked up from germline, CDR1 is MNHEY and CDR2 is SVGEGT. V shed 5 bases and J shed 4 bases, with 6 bases lying between them. This CDR3 contains 12 residues. The receptor was isolated from an adult who was a healthcare worker with PCR-confirmed SARS-CoV-2 infection or an uninfected control (not recorded which). The sequencing input was whole blood. The chain is built from TRBV6-2 or TRBV6-3 and TRBJ2-1; no firm D call. The CDR3 protein is CASSSRYNEQFF. CDR3 in DNA: TGTGCCAGCAGTAGTCGTTACAATGAGCAGTTCTTC.